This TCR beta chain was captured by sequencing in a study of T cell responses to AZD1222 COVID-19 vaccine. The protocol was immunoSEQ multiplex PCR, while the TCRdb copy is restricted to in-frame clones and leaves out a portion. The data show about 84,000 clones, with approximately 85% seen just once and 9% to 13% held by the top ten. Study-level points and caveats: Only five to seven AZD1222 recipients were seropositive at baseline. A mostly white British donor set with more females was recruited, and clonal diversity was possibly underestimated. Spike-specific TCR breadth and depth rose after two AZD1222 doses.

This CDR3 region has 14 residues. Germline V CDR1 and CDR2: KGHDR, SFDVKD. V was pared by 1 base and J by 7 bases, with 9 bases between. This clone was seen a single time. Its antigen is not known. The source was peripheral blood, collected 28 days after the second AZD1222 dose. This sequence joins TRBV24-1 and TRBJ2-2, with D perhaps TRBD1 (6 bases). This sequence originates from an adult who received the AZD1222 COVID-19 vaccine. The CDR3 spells CATSDFTGNGELFF. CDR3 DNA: TGTGCCACCAGTGATTTCACAGGGAACGGGGAGCTGTTTTTT.